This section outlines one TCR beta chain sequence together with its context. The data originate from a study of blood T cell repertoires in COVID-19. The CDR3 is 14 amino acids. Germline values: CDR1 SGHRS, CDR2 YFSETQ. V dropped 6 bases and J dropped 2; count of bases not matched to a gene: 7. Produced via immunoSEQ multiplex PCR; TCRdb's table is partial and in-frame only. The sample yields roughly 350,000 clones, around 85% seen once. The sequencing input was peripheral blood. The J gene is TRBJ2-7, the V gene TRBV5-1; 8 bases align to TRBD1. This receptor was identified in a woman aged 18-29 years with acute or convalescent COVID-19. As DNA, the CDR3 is TGCGCCAGCACCCCTGGACAGGGCACCTACGAGCAGTACTTC. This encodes CASTPGQGTYEQYF.